Following are 6 T cell receptor beta chains from one sample sequenced in a study of T-cell reconstitution after alpha-beta-depleted transplantation in children. Unique molecular identifiers were built into the TCRbeta library. Via MiXCR, TCRdb re-called the PCR reads, giving one row per CDR3 protein. The data hold 250,000 to 300,000 distinct CDR3 sequences, with more than 9% observed a single time. The sequencing here drew on PBMCs from the stem cell graft donor, taken from the stem cell graft. These receptors were collected from a human donor who donated a stem cell graft to a child with SCID.

This rearrangement joins TRBV7-9 to TRBJ2-7; D is perhaps TRBD1 (5 bases). The CDR3 contains 12 residues. Trimming stripped 6 bases from V and 6 bases from J, with 12 bases between. CDR1 and CDR2 (germline): SEHNR, FQNEAQ (reference sequence). This chain's CDR3 is CASSRQGGEQYF. The CDR3 DNA is TGTGCCAGCAGTCGGCAGGGTGGCGAGCAGTACTTC. The variable domain in full, completed from reference TRBV7-9 and TRBJ2-7, reads DTGVSQNPRHKITKRGQNVTFRCDPISEHNRLYWYRQTLGQGPEFLTYFQNEAQLEKSRLLSDRFSAERPKGSFSTLEIQRTEQGDSAMYLCASSRQGGEQYFGPGTRLTVT.

This clonotype came up many times. This chain links TRBV5-1 with TRBJ2-7; possibly TRBD1 for D (6 bases). Germline V lookup: CDR1 SGHRS, CDR2 YFSETQ. The CDR3 runs 12 residues. Deletions cut 5 bases from V and 4 bases from J, with 10 bases between. The CDR3 protein is CASSFTGYEQYF. DNA for the CDR3: TGCGCCAGCAGTTTTACAGGGTACGAGCAGTACTTC.

A few counts support this clonotype. The V and J genes are TRBV7-3 and TRBJ2-1; 8 nucleotides line up with TRBD2. This CDR3 has 15 residues. V lost 4 bases and J lost 0; bases outside the gene matches: 2. Per germline, CDR1 SGHTA and CDR2 FQGTGA. The CDR3 loop is CASSSAGGSYNEQFF. The CDR3 region has the DNA TGTGCCAGCAGCTCTGCGGGGGGCTCCTACAATGAGCAGTTCTTC.

This clonotype was detected many times. The chain is built from TRBV5-1 and TRBJ2-2; D unresolved. The ends were cut back, 0 bases at V and 2 bases at J, with 5 bases in the middle. This CDR3 has 14 residues. CDR1 is SGHRS and CDR2 is YFSETQ in the germline V gene. This chain's CDR3 is CASSLEGNTGELFF. As DNA, the CDR3 is TGCGCCAGCAGCTTGGAGGGAAACACCGGGGAGCTGTTTTTT.

This clonotype was seen only a few times. V gene TRBV7-9 combines with J gene TRBJ1-1; D is possibly TRBD1 (6 bases). There are 14 residues in the CDR3. V lost 4 bases and J 3 bases, leaving 12 bases between the germline ends. Germline CDR1 reads SEHNR; CDR2 reads FQNEAQ (reference sequence). Written as DNA, the CDR3 is TGTGCCAGCAGCTCGCCTGGGGGCCACACTGAAGCTTTCTTT. As protein: CASSSPGGHTEAFF.

This clonotype was found many times. The chain is built from TRBV2 and TRBJ2-7; 7 bases are a match to TRBD1. Germline V gene lookup returns CDR1 SNHLY and CDR2 FYNNEI. The J segment lost 0 bases and the V segment lost 10 bases, leaving 6 bases of the junction unmatched. The CDR3 consists of 13 residues. CDR3 DNA sequence: TGTGCCACCTCGGGACAGCCCTCCTACGAGCAGTACTTC. This translates into CATSGQPSYEQYF.